This T cell receptor beta chain is from a study of sequential checkpoint blockade in melanoma. Study details: First-line arms were nivolumab then ipilimumab, or the reverse, randomized 1:1. After both sequences, patients received maintenance nivolumab.

Here immunoSEQ multiplex PCR was the method, and the copy in TCRdb shows in-frame clones only, minus some. The data contain around 13,000 clones, about 78% of them singletons. Described treatment: randomized to nivolumab then ipilimumab (arm A) or the reverse (arm B). No patient had prior DNA-damaging chemotherapy. The clonotype was recovered from a human donor with melanoma. The sample in question was CD8+ T cells sorted from blood (inferred from file names), obtained from a patient given nivolumab and ipilimumab in sequence.

The CDR3 reads CASSLSGLSETQYF. DNA for the CDR3: TGCGCCAGCAGCTTGTCAGGGTTGTCAGAGACCCAGTACTTC. The V and J genes are TRBV5-1 and TRBJ2-5; TRBD1 is a possible D gene (5 bases). The CDR3 loop spans 14 amino acids. Germline CDR1 is SGHRS and CDR2 is YFSETQ. V lost 1 base, J lost 4 bases, and 11 bases lay in between. The full variable domain, its missing parts supplied by reference TRBV5-1 and TRBJ2-5, is KAGVTQTPRYLIKTRGQQVTLSCSPISGHRSVSWYQQTPGQGLQFLFEYFSETQRNKGNFPGRFSGRQFSNSRSEMNVSTLELGDSALYLCASSLSGLSETQYFGPGTRLLVL.